The rows below give T cell receptor beta chains drawn from one sample of a study of blood T cell repertoires in COVID-19. TCRdb keeps only in-frame clones here, not all; method: immunoSEQ multiplex PCR. The sample carries some 70,000 clones, roughly 87% recorded once. The specimen sequenced was peripheral blood. These receptor sequences come from a man in his forties or fifties with active COVID-19. The CDR3 runs from the conserved cysteine through the conserved F or W. D genes are given only for firm matches. Clone size appears in some rows only: once, few, many, or a class for an expanded clone.

d_gene | j_gene | v_gene | abundance | CDR3aa | CDR3nt
. | TRBJ2-1 | TRBV4-2 | . | CASSQGGLSKTDNEQFF | TGTGCCAGCAGCCAAGGGGGACTCTCCAAGACCGACAATGAGCAGTTCTTC
TRBD2 | TRBJ2-2 | TRBV9 | . | CASSVGGTSGRSGELFF | TGTGCCAGCAGCGTAGGAGGGACTAGCGGGAGAAGCGGGGAGCTGTTTTTT
. | TRBJ1-2 | TRBV25-1 | . | CASSPGGNYGYTF | TGTGCCAGCAGTCCTGGTGGCAACTATGGCTACACCTTC
TRBD1 | TRBJ1-4 | TRBV5-1 | . | CASSRGQDEKLFF | TGCGCCAGCAGCAGGGGGCAGGATGAAAAACTGTTTTTT
. | TRBJ1-2 | TRBV7-9 | once | CASSLGSVNYGYTF | TGTGCCAGCAGCTTAGGGTCAGTTAACTATGGCTACACCTTC
TRBD2 | TRBJ2-7 | TRBV5-5 | . | CASSLRAGALRGYEQYF | TGTGCCAGCAGCTTGAGAGCGGGAGCCCTCCGAGGTTACGAGCAGTACTTC
. | TRBJ2-1 | TRBV14 | . | CASSQLAGSSYNEQFF | TGTGCCAGCAGCCAATTGGCCGGGAGCTCCTACAATGAGCAGTTCTTC
TRBD2 | TRBJ2-1 | TRBV19 | . | CASSSYGGNEQFF | TGTGCCAGTAGTTCATACGGGGGGAATGAGCAGTTCTTC
. | TRBJ2-7 | TRBV20-1 | . | CSAGAGLVFEQYF | TGCAGTGCTGGTGCAGGCCTCGTTTTCGAGCAGTACTTC
TRBD1 | TRBJ1-1 | TRBV28 | . | CASSPIDRGLDEAFF | TGTGCCAGCAGTCCCATTGACAGGGGGCTCGATGAAGCTTTCTTT
. | TRBJ1-1 | TRBV11-1 | . | CASSPLGGMNTEAFF | TGTGCCAGCAGCCCCCTCGGGGGAATGAACACTGAAGCTTTCTTT
. | TRBJ2-1 | TRBV19 | . | CASSKSRDKGPFSYNEQFF | TGTGCCAGTAGTAAGTCCCGGGACAAAGGCCCCTTCTCCTACAATGAGCAGTTCTTC
. | TRBJ1-1 | TRBV24-1 | few | CATRGRWDTEAFF | TGTGCCACCAGGGGCCGGTGGGACACTGAAGCTTTCTTT
. | TRBJ2-3 | TRBV21-1 | . | CASSKVTAGCADTQYF | TGTGCCAGCAGCAAAGTTACGGCAGGGTGCGCAGATACGCAGTATTTT
. | TRBJ2-5 | TRBV7-9 | . | CAIRQGGETQYF | TGTGCCATACGACAAGGGGGAGAGACCCAGTACTTC
. | TRBJ2-2 | TRBV4-1 | . | CASSPGTGELFF | TGCGCCAGCAGCCCAGGCACCGGGGAGCTGTTTTTT
. | TRBJ2-3 | TRBV6-4 | . | CASSVDYTDTQYF | TGTGCCAGCAGTGTGGACTACACAGATACGCAGTATTTT
. | TRBJ2-2 | TRBV27 | . | CASTSGSGNTGELFF | TGTGCCAGCACCTCGGGCAGCGGGAACACCGGGGAGCTGTTTTTT
. | TRBJ1-3 | TRBV10-3 | . | CAISGSGTIYF | TGTGCCATCAGCGGCTCGGGCACCATATATTTT
TRBD2 | TRBJ2-1 | TRBV5-4 | . | CASTRLAGGDEQFF | TGTGCCAGCACCAGACTAGCGGGAGGGGATGAGCAGTTCTTC
. | TRBJ2-2 | TRBV18 | . | CASSSWVEAGELFF | TGTGCCAGCTCAAGTTGGGTGGAGGCCGGGGAGCTGTTTTTT
TRBD2 | TRBJ2-1 | TRBV5-1 | . | CASSSIAGGSSYNEQFF | TGCGCCAGCAGCTCCATAGCGGGGGGGAGCTCCTACAATGAGCAGTTCTTC
. | TRBJ2-3 | TRBV28 | . | CASSPGTDTQYF | TGTGCCAGCAGTCCAGGAACAGATACGCAGTATTTT
. | TRBJ1-4 | TRBV4-2 | . | CASSRAHATNEKLFF | TGTGCCAGCAGCCGTGCACATGCAACTAATGAAAAACTGTTTTTT
. | TRBJ2-2 | TRBV7-9 | . | CASSWPATRQNTGELFF | TGTGCCAGCAGCTGGCCCGCTACCAGGCAGAACACCGGGGAGCTGTTTTTT